The source of this TCR beta chain is a study of immune evolution from preneoplasia to lung adenocarcinoma. Profiled with immunoSEQ multiplex PCR; TCRdb holds only in-frame clones, not every one. The data show over 4,500 clones, about 90% seen once. CDR1 SGDLS and CDR2 YYNGEE come from the germline V gene. The V and J ends lost 0 bases and 1 base, in that order; junction bases with no gene match: 4. CDR3 size: 15 residues. The clonotype comes from a person aged 70 to 85 with lung adenocarcinoma. The gene calls are TRBV9 and TRBJ2-7; 7 bases fit TRBD1. The sequencing input was FFPE atypical adenomatous hyperplasia tissue from the lung. Noted subset: atypical adenomatous hyperplasia (AAH), lung preneoplasia. CDR3 loop: CASSVGAGGSYEQYF. For the CDR3, the DNA is TGTGCCAGCAGCGTAGGGGCAGGGGGTTCCTACGAGCAGTACTTC.